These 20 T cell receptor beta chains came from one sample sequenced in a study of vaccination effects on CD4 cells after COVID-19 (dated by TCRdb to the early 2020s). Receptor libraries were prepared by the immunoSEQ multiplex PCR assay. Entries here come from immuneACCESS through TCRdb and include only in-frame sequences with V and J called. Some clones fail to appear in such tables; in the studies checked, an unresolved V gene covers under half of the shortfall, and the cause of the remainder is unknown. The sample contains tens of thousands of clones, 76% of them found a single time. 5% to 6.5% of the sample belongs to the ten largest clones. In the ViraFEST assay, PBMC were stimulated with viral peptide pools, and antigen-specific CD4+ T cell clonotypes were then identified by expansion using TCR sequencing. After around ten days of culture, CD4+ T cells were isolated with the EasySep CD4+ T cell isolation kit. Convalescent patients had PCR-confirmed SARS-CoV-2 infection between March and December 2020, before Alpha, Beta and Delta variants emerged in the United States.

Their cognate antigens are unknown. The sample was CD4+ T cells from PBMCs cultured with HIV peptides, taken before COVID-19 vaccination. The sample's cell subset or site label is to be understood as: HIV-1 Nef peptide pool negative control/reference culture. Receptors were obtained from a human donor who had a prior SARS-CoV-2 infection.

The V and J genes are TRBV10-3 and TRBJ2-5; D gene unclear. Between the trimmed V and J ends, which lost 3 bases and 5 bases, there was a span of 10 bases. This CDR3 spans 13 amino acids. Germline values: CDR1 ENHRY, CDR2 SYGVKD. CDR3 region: CAISDLGWETQYF. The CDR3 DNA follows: TGTGCCATCAGTGATCTGGGGTGGGAGACCCAGTACTTC.

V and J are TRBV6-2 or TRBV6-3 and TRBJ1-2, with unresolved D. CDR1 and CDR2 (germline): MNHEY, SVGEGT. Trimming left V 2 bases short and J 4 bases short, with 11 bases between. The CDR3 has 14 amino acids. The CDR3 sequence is CASSYARVRYGYTF. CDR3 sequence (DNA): TGTGCCAGCAGTTACGCAAGGGTCCGCTATGGCTACACCTTC.

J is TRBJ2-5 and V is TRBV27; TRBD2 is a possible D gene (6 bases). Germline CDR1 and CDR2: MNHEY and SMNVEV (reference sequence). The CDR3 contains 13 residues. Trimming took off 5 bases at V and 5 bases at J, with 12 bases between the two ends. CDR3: CASSPDYEETQYF. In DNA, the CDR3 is TGTGCCAGCAGTCCGGACTATGAGGAGACCCAGTACTTC.

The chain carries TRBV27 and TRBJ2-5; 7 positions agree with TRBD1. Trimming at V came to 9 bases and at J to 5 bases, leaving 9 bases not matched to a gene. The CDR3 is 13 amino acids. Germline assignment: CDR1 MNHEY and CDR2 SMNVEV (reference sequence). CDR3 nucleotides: TGTGCCAGGGGGACAGCAAAGGGGGAGACCCAGTACTTC. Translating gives CARGTAKGETQYF.

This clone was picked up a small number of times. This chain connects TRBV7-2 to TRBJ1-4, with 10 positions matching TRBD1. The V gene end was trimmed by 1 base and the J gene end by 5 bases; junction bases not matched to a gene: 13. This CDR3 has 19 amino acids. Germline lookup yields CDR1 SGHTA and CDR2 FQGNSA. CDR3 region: CASSLGPRQTGQGNEKLFF. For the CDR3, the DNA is TGTGCCAGCAGCTTAGGTCCCCGGCAAACGGGACAGGGGAATGAAAAACTGTTTTTT.

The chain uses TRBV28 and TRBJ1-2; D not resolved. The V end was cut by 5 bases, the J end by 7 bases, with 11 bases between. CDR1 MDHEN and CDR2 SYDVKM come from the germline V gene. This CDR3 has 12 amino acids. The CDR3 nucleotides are TGTGCCAGCAGTGCCCCCAGCGGTGGCTACACCTTC. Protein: CASSAPSGGYTF.

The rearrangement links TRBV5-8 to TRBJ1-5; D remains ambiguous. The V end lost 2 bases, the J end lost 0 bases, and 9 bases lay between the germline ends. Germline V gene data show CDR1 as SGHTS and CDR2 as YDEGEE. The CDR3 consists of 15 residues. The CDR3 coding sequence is TGTGCCAGCAGCTTCTTAAGCTATAGCAATCAGCCCCAGCATTTT. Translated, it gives CASSFLSYSNQPQHF.

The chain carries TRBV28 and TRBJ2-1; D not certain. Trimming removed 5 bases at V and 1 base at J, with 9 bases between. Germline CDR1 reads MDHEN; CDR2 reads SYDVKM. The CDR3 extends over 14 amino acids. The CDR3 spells CASSLTGSYNEQFF. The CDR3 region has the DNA TGTGCCAGCAGTCTCACCGGATCCTACAATGAGCAGTTCTTC.

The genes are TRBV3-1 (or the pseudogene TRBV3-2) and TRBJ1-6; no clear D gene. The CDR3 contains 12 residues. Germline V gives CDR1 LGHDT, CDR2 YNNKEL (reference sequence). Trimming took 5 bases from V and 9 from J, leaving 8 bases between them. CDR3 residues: CASSSRVSPLHF. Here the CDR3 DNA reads TGTGCCAGCAGCTCCCGGGTTTCACCCCTCCACTTT.

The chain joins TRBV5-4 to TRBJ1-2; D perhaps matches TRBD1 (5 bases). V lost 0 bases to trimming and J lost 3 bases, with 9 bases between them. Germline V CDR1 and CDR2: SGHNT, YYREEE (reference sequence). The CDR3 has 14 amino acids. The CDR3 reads CASSLVRGHYGYTF. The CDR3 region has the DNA TGTGCCAGCAGCTTGGTTAGGGGACACTATGGCTACACCTTC.

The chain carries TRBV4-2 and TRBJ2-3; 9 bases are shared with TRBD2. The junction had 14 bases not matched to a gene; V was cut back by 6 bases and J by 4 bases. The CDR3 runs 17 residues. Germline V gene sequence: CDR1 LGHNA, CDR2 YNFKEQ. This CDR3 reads CASRPQGGGAGADTQYF. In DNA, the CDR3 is TGTGCCAGCAGGCCGCAGGGCGGGGGGGCCGGGGCAGATACGCAGTATTTT.

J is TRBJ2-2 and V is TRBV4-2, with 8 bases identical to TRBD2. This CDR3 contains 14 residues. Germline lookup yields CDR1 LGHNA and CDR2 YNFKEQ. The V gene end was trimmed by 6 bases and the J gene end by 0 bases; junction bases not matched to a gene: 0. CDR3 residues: CASRLAANTGELFF. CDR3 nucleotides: TGTGCCAGCAGACTAGCGGCGAACACCGGGGAGCTGTTTTTT.

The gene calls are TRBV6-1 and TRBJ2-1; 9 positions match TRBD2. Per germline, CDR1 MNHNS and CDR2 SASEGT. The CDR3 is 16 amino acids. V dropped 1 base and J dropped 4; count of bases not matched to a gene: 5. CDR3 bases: TGTGCCAGCAGTGAAGAGGCTAGCGGGACTTACAATGAGCAGTTCTTC. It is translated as CASSEEASGTYNEQFF.

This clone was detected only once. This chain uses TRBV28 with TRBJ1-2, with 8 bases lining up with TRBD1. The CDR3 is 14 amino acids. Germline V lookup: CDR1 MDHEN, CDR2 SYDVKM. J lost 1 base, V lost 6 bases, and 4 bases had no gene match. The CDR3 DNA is TGTGCCAGCAGGACAGGGGCGGGTAACTATGGCTACACCTTC. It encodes CASRTGAGNYGYTF.

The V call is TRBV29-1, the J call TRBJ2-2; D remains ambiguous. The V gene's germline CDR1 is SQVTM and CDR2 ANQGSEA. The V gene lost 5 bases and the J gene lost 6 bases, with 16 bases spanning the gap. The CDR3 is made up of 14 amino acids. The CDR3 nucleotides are TGCAGCGTTTCCCCTCACGACCGCCCCGGGGAGCTGTTTTTT. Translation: CSVSPHDRPGELFF.

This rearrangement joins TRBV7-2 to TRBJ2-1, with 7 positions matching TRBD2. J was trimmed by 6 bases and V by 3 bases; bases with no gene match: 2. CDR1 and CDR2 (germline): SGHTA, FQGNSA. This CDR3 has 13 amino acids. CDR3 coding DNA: TGTGCCAGCAGCTTCGCGGGGGTCAATGAGCAGTTCTTC. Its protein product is CASSFAGVNEQFF.

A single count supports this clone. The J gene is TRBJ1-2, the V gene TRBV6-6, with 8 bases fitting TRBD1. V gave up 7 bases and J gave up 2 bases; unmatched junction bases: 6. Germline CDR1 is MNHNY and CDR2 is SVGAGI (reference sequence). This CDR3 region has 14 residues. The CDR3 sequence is CASNPTGANYGYTF. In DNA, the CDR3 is TGTGCCAGCAATCCGACAGGGGCGAACTATGGCTACACCTTC.

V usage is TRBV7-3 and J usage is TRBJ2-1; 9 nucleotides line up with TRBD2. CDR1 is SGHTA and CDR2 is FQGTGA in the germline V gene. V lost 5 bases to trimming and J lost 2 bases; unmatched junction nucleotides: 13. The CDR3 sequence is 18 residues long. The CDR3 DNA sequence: TGTGCCAGCAGCCCAACGGGGGGTGGCGGGAGGGCCTACAATGAGCAGTTCTTC. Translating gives CASSPTGGGGRAYNEQFF. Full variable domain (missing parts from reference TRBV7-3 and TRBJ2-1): GAGVSQTPSNKVTEKGKYVELRCDPISGHTALYWYRQSLGQGPEFLIYFQGTGAADDSGLPNDRFFAVRPEGSVSTLKIQRTERGDSAVYLCASSPTGGGGRAYNEQFFGPGTRLTVL.

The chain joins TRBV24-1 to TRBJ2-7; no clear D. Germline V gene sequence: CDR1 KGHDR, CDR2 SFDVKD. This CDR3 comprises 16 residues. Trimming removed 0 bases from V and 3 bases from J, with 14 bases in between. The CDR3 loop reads CATSDLPAISGYEQYF. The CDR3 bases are TGTGCCACCAGTGATTTGCCGGCCATATCAGGCTACGAGCAGTACTTC.

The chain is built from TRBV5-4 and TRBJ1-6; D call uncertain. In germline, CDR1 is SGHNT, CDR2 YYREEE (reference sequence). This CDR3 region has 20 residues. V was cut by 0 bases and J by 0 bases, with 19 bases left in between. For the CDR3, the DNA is TGTGCCAGCAGCTTGGAAGGAACGGGCGGAAGAAACTCCTATAATTCACCCCTCCACTTT. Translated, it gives CASSLEGTGGRNSYNSPLHF.